The next 15 T cell receptor beta chains were all read from a single sample in a study of beta chain features in type 1 diabetes. Of the isolated RNA, all was reverse transcribed, and so the sequenced material was expressed TCRB transcripts. Generated by immunoSEQ multiplex PCR, the TCRdb table keeps only in-frame clones and is missing some. Altogether hundreds of thousands of clones are present, about 12% being singletons, with the ten largest covering more than 0.015%. Sample: naive CD4+ T cells from blood. These receptors were taken from a young man in good health.

This clone was picked up a small number of times. The V gene is TRBV7-3, the J gene TRBJ1-5; D might be TRBD1 (6 bases). Germline V gene data show CDR1 as SGHTA and CDR2 as FQGTGA. The CDR3 contains 15 residues. V lost 2 bases and J 4 bases, leaving 12 bases between the germline ends. CDR3 residues: CASSLSAGDNQPQHF. DNA of the CDR3: TGTGCCAGCAGCTTATCTGCAGGGGATAATCAGCCCCAGCATTTT.

The V and J genes are TRBV5-1 and TRBJ2-5, with D hard to call. Germline V CDR1 and CDR2: SGHRS, YFSETQ. The CDR3 has 12 residues. Between the trimmed V and J ends, which lost 4 bases and 5 bases, there was a span of 9 bases. The DNA of the CDR3 is TGCGCCAGCAGCACCTACTGGGAGACCCAGTACTTC. It specifies CASSTYWETQYF.

This chain uses TRBV29-1 with TRBJ2-3, with 9 bases matching TRBD1. V trimming: 0 bases; J trimming: 6 bases; junction bases outside the gene matches: 13. Germline lookup yields CDR1 SQVTM and CDR2 ANQGSEA. The length of the CDR3 is 17 residues. As DNA, the CDR3 is TGCAGCGTTGAAGATCTTCAGGGACAGGGTTTGTCGGATACGCAGTATTTT. This encodes CSVEDLQGQGLSDTQYF.

This clone was picked up a small number of times. The gene calls are TRBV28 and TRBJ2-3, with TRBD2 identical over 7 bases. CDR1 is MDHEN and CDR2 is SYDVKM in the germline V gene. Germline trimming cut 6 bases from V and 2 bases from J; bases unmatched to any gene: 11. This CDR3 region has 16 residues. CDR3 bases: TGTGCCAGCAGCTCCCGGGAGGCAGGTAACACAGATACGCAGTATTTT. It translates to CASSSREAGNTDTQYF.

This chain links TRBV7-2 with TRBJ2-1; weak D call: TRBD2 (6 bases). The germline V gene has CDR1 SGHTA and CDR2 FQGNSA. Trimming cost V 2 bases and J 9 bases, with 14 bases left between them. The CDR3 covers 14 residues. The CDR3 nucleotides are TGTGCCAGCAGCTTACCCGGGACTCGCGTTGAGCAGTTCTTC. It is translated as CASSLPGTRVEQFF.

This clone was counted between two and nine times. V usage is TRBV19 and J usage is TRBJ2-1, with 11 bases fitting TRBD2. Germline CDR1 is LNHDA and CDR2 is SQIVND (reference sequence). The CDR3 totals 14 residues. The junction had 6 bases not matched to a gene; V was cut back by 10 bases and J by 4 bases. The CDR3 loop is CATMTSGTYNEQFF. The DNA of the CDR3 is TGTGCCACCATGACTAGCGGGACTTACAATGAGCAGTTCTTC.

V usage is TRBV7-2 and J usage is TRBJ2-2, with 8 nucleotides matching TRBD2. With 5 bases clipped from V and 3 bases from J, the junction kept 5 bases outside the gene matches. The CDR3 runs to 15 residues. Germline V gene data show CDR1 as SGHTA and CDR2 as FQGNSA. CDR3 nucleotide sequence: TGTGCCAGCAGCCCCCGGCGGGAGGACACCGGGGAGCTGTTTTTT. It encodes CASSPRREDTGELFF. The full variable domain, its missing parts supplied by reference TRBV7-2 and TRBJ2-2, is GAGVSQSPSNKVTEKGKDVELRCDPISGHTALYWYRQSLGQGLEFLIYFQGNSAPDKSGLPSDRFSAERTGGSVSTLTIQRTQQEDSAVYLCASSPRREDTGELFFGEGSRLTVL.

J is TRBJ2-7 and V is TRBV18; unclear D gene. Per germline, CDR1 KGHSH and CDR2 LQKENI. This CDR3 comprises 11 residues. Trimming stripped 3 bases from V and 3 bases from J, with 3 bases between. CDR3 sequence: CASSPNYEQYF. CDR3 bases: TGTGCCAGCTCACCCAACTACGAGCAGTACTTC.

The chain uses TRBV5-1 and TRBJ2-1; no firm D call. CDR1 and CDR2 from the germline V gene are SGHRS and YFSETQ. V shed 4 bases and J shed 5 bases, with 13 bases lying between them. The CDR3 has 14 residues. The CDR3 region is CASSLMSKDNEQFF. The CDR3 nucleotides are TGCGCCAGCAGCCTGATGAGTAAAGACAATGAGCAGTTCTTC. Full variable domain (remainder filled in from reference TRBV5-1 and TRBJ2-1): KAGVTQTPRYLIKTRGQQVTLSCSPISGHRSVSWYQQTPGQGLQFLFEYFSETQRNKGNFPGRFSGRQFSNSRSEMNVSTLELGDSALYLCASSLMSKDNEQFFGPGTRLTVL.

The J gene is TRBJ2-7, the V gene TRBV5-6, with 10 positions matching TRBD1. The CDR3 spans 15 residues. The germline V gene encodes CDR1 SGHDT and CDR2 YYEEEE. Trimming removed 5 bases from V and 4 bases from J; junction bases left unmatched: 9. Here the CDR3 reads CASSRLTGGAYEQYF. CDR3 bases: TGTGCCAGCAGTCGTTTGACAGGGGGCGCTTACGAGCAGTACTTC. Using reference TRBV5-6 and TRBJ2-7 for the parts outside the CDR3, the full variable domain is DAGVTQSPTHLIKTRGQQVTLRCSPKSGHDTVSWYQQALGQGPQFIFQYYEEEERQRGNFPDRFSGHQFPNYSSELNVNALLLGDSALYLCASSRLTGGAYEQYFGPGTRLTVT.

This clone was observed a handful of times. This CDR3 reads CASSISGSTYNEQFF. The CDR3 DNA reads as TGTGCCAGTAGTATATCCGGGAGTACGTACAATGAGCAGTTCTTC. V usage is TRBV19 and J usage is TRBJ2-1; a possible D gene is TRBD2 (6 bases). The V gene lost 2 bases and the J gene lost 4 bases, with 12 bases spanning the gap. The CDR3 totals 15 residues. The germline gives CDR1 LNHDA, CDR2 SQIVND (reference sequence).

V is TRBV7-2 and J is TRBJ2-5, with TRBD1 as a possible D gene (6 bases). Germline V gene lookup returns CDR1 SGHTA and CDR2 FQGNSA. V gave up 5 bases and J gave up 0 bases, with 10 bases separating them. The CDR3 contains 14 residues. CDR3 nucleotides: TGTGCCAGCAGCATACAGGGCTACCAAGAGACCCAGTACTTC. Protein: CASSIQGYQETQYF.

Concerning this clone itself: The sample holds other DNA sequences that translate to the same CDR3. The V and J genes are TRBV5-4 and TRBJ2-2; D remains ambiguous. The CDR3 runs to 12 residues. Germline V lookup: CDR1 SGHNT, CDR2 YYREEE (reference sequence). The V gene lost 4 bases and the J gene lost 7 bases, with 8 bases spanning the gap. The CDR3 is CASSLPGGELFF. The CDR3 DNA follows: TGTGCCAGCAGCCTTCCGGGCGGGGAGCTGTTTTTT.

This CDR3 is CASSNSRIGELFF. The CDR3 nucleotides are TGTGCCAGCAGCAACTCACGTATCGGGGAGCTGTTTTTT. V and J are TRBV6-4 and TRBJ2-2; no reliable D call. From germline, CDR1 is MRHNA and CDR2 SNTAGT. The ends were cut back, 6 bases at V and 7 bases at J, with 12 bases in the middle. This CDR3 comprises 13 residues.

DNA for the CDR3: TGTGCCAGCAGCGTTAGGTTGGGGGGCACTGAAGCTTTCTTT. Translating it yields CASSVRLGGTEAFF. The chain is built from TRBV9 and TRBJ1-1; possibly TRBD1 for D (5 bases). Germline-derived CDR1 and CDR2 are SGDLS and YYNGEE. The V end was cut by 2 bases, the J end by 4 bases, with 12 bases between. The CDR3 length is 14 residues.